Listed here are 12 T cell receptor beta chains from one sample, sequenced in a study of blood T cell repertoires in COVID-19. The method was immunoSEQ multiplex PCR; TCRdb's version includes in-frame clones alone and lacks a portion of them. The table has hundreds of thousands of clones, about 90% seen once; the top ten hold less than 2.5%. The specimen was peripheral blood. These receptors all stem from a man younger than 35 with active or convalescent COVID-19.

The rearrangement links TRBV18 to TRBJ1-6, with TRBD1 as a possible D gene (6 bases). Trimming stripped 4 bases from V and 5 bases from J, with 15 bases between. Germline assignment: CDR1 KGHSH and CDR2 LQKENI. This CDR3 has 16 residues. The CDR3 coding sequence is TGTGCCAGCTCACTCTCTCGGACAGATCATAATTCACCCCTCCACTTT. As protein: CASSLSRTDHNSPLHF.

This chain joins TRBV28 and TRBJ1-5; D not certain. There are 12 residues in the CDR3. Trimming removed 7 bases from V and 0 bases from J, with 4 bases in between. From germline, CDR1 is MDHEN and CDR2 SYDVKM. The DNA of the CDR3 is TGTGCCAGCACCGTTAGCAATCAGCCCCAGCATTTT. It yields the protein CASTVSNQPQHF.

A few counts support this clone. CDR3 loop: CANLPGQGAYTIYF. In nucleotides, the CDR3 is TGTGCCAACCTCCCGGGACAGGGGGCTTACACCATATATTTT. The chain recombines TRBV27 with TRBJ1-3; the match to TRBD1 covers 12 bases. Germline V gene sequence: CDR1 MNHEY, CDR2 SMNVEV (reference sequence). There are 14 residues in the CDR3. Unmatched junction bases numbered 9, after V lost 10 bases and J lost 8 bases.

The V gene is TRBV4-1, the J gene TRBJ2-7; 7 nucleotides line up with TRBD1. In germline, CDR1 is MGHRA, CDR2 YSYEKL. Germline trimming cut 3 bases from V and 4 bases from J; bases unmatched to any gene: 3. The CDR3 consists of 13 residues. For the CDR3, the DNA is TGCGCCAGCAGCCACCGGACAGGTTACGAGCAGTACTTC. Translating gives CASSHRTGYEQYF.

The CDR3 is CASNSRGSYEQYF. The CDR3 DNA follows: TGTGCCAGCAATAGCAGGGGGAGTTACGAGCAGTACTTC. J is TRBJ2-7 and V is TRBV2; 7 nucleotides agree with TRBD1. The germline V gene has CDR1 SNHLY and CDR2 FYNNEI. This CDR3 comprises 13 residues. J was trimmed by 4 bases and V by 7 bases; bases with no gene match: 7.

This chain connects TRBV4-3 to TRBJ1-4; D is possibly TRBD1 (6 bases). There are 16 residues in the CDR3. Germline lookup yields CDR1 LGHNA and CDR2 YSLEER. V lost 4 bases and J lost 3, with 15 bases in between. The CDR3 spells CASSPSRGAANEKLFF. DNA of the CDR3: TGCGCCAGCAGCCCAAGTCGGGGGGCGGCTAATGAAAAACTGTTTTTT.

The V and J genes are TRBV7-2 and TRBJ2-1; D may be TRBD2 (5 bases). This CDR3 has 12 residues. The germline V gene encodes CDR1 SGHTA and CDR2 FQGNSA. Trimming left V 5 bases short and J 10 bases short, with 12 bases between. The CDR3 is CASSIRGREQFF. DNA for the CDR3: TGTGCCAGCAGCATCCGGGGAAGGGAGCAGTTCTTC.

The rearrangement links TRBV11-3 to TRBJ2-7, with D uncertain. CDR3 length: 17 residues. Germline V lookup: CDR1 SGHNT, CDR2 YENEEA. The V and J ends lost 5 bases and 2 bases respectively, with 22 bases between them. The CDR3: CASSPPRVRKTAYEQYF. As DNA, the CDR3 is TGTGCCAGCAGCCCCCCCCGCGTCAGGAAAACCGCCTACGAGCAGTACTTC.

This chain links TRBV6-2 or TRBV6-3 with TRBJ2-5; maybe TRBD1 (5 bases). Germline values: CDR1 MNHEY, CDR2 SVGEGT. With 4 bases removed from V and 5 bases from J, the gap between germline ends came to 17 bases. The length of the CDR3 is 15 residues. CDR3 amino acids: CASSLGVVTFETQYF. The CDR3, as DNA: TGTGCCAGCAGTTTAGGGGTCGTGACTTTTGAGACCCAGTACTTC.

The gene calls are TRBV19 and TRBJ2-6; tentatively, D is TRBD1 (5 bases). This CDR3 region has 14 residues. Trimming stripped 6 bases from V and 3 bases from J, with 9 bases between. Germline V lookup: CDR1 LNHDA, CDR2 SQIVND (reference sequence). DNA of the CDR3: TGTGCCAGTAGATTAGGGGTTGGGGCCAACGTCCTGACTTTC. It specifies CASRLGVGANVLTF.

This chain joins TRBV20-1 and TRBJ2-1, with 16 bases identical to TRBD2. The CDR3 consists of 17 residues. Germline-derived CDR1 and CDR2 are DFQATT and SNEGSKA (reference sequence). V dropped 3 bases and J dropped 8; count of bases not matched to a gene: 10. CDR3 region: CSASQGLAGGFKDEQFF. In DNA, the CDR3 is TGCAGTGCTAGTCAGGGACTAGCGGGAGGGTTTAAGGATGAGCAGTTCTTC.

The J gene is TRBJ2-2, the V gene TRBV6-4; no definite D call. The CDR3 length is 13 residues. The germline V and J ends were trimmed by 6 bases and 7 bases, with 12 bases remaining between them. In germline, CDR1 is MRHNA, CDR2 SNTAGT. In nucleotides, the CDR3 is TGTGCCAGCAGCCCCCATCCGGGCGGGGAGCTGTTTTTT. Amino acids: CASSPHPGGELFF.